One and the same sample provided the 14 T cell receptor beta chains below, sequenced in a study of OX40 agonist ivuxolimab in advanced cancers. Clones were read by immunoSEQ multiplex PCR, and TCRdb kept only the in-frame ones, dropping some. The sample shows 100,000 to 130,000 clones, about 91% of them seen only once. The sequences come from CD4+ or CD8+ T cells sorted from blood, collected in a trial of the OX40 agonist ivuxolimab. These receptor sequences come from an adult with an advanced solid tumor such as melanoma, head and neck, liver or kidney cancer.

This clone was seen a few times. This rearrangement joins TRBV5-4 to TRBJ1-3; 8 bases fit TRBD1. J was trimmed by 2 bases and V by 5 bases; bases with no gene match: 3. The CDR3 totals 14 residues. Germline values: CDR1 SGHNT, CDR2 YYREEE (reference sequence). DNA for the CDR3: TGTGCCAGCAGTATACAGGGGGCTGGAAACACCATATATTTT. It is translated as CASSIQGAGNTIYF.

On this clone itself: This same CDR3 is encoded by further DNA sequences in the sample. V is TRBV9 and J is TRBJ1-1; D gene uncertain. This CDR3 has 11 residues. Trimming removed 4 bases from V and 6 bases from J, with 7 bases in between. Germline V gene data show CDR1 as SGDLS and CDR2 as YYNGEE. CDR3 sequence: CASSPLSEAFF. In DNA, the CDR3 is TGTGCCAGCAGCCCTTTATCTGAAGCTTTCTTT.

This clone has a single count. Within the sample, other DNA sequences also encode this same CDR3. The rearrangement links TRBV5-5 to TRBJ1-2; D perhaps matches TRBD1 (5 bases). Trimming took off 4 bases at V and 1 base at J, with 8 bases between the two ends. The CDR3 spans 13 residues. CDR1 and CDR2 from the germline V gene are SGHKS and YYEKEE (reference sequence). The CDR3 bases are TGTGCCAGCAGCCCAGACAGTAACTATGGCTACACCTTC. It codes for CASSPDSNYGYTF.

The CDR3 loop is CAISGQQETQYF. CDR3 DNA: TGTGCCATCTCGGGGCAGCAAGAGACCCAGTACTTC. The chain recombines TRBV10-3 with TRBJ2-5, with D possibly called TRBD1 or TRBD2 (5 bases each). Trimming stripped 8 bases from V and 2 bases from J, with 9 bases between. The V gene's germline CDR1 is ENHRY and CDR2 SYGVKD. This CDR3 region has 12 residues.

The chain is built from TRBV5-6 and TRBJ2-2, with no clear D. The CDR3 runs to 15 residues. Germline loops: CDR1 SGHDT, CDR2 YYEEEE. V shed 0 bases and J shed 2 bases, with 8 bases lying between them. The CDR3 loop reads CASSLGRPNTGELFF. The DNA for the CDR3 is TGTGCCAGCAGCTTGGGCCGACCCAACACCGGGGAGCTGTTTTTT.

The J gene is TRBJ1-3, the V gene TRBV2, with D uncertain. Germline lookup yields CDR1 SNHLY and CDR2 FYNNEI. Trimming cost V 7 bases and J 2 bases, with 12 bases left between them. The CDR3 spans 14 residues. The CDR3, as DNA: TGTGCCAGCAAGGAACAAGGACCTGGAAACACCATATATTTT. Translating it yields CASKEQGPGNTIYF.

The gene calls are TRBV19 and TRBJ2-7, with 7 bases fitting TRBD2. There are 15 residues in the CDR3. CDR1 and CDR2 from the germline V gene are LNHDA and SQIVND (reference sequence). The V segment lost 2 bases and the J segment 6 bases; nucleotides outside the gene matches: 10. In nucleotides, the CDR3 is TGTGCCAGTAGTATAACTACGACTAGCTTCGGCGAGCAGTACTTC. Protein: CASSITTTSFGEQYF.

V usage is TRBV30 and J usage is TRBJ2-7; maybe TRBD2 (6 bases). Trimming pared 3 bases from V and 4 bases from J, leaving 16 bases between. CDR1 is GTSNPN, CDR2 SVGIG, per germline (reference sequence). The CDR3 is 14 amino acids. The CDR3 reads CAWSPGTATYEQYF. CDR3 DNA sequence: TGTGCCTGGAGCCCCGGGACTGCCACTTACGAGCAGTACTTC.

The chain carries TRBV27 and TRBJ1-6, with TRBD1 matching 8 bases. V lost 7 bases, J lost 10 bases, and 18 bases stayed unmatched. Germline values: CDR1 MNHEY, CDR2 SMNVEV (reference sequence). CDR3 length: 17 residues. CDR3 DNA sequence: TGTGCCAGCAAAATACGGGCACAGGGGGGTGGCCGCTCACCCCTCCACTTT. It translates to CASKIRAQGGGRSPLHF.

This clone has only one observation. V gene TRBV27 combines with J gene TRBJ1-5; TRBD1 matches at 7 bases. Per the germline V gene, CDR1 is MNHEY and CDR2 is SMNVEV (reference sequence). The CDR3 consists of 17 residues. The V and J ends lost 7 bases and 6 bases, in that order; junction bases with no gene match: 18. Here the CDR3 DNA reads TGTGCCAGCAAAGACAGGGCCATCTCGACCCTCGGTCAGCCCCAGCATTTT. Translated: CASKDRAISTLGQPQHF.

The chain is built from TRBV6-1 and TRBJ1-6, with D perhaps matching TRBD1 (6 bases). The germline V gene encodes CDR1 MNHNS and CDR2 SASEGT. Trimming removed 6 bases from V and 7 bases from J, with 16 bases in between. The length of the CDR3 is 15 residues. The CDR3 coding sequence is TGTGCCAGCAGGGGGGCTGTAGGGAGCAATTCACCCCTCCACTTT. It is translated as CASRGAVGSNSPLHF.

This clone was observed a single time. V usage is TRBV5-1 and J usage is TRBJ1-1, with D hard to call. Trimming left V 0 bases short and J 1 base short, with 7 bases between. The CDR3 is made up of 14 amino acids. Germline CDR1 and CDR2: SGHRS and YFSETQ. The CDR3 here is CASSLEGRNTEAFF. DNA for the CDR3: TGCGCCAGCAGCTTGGAAGGCAGGAACACTGAAGCTTTCTTT.

The chain has TRBV2 and TRBJ2-1, with D possibly being TRBD1 or TRBD2 (5 bases each). Germline loops: CDR1 SNHLY, CDR2 FYNNEI. V was clipped by 6 bases and J by 12 bases, with 21 bases between them. The CDR3 runs to 14 residues. Here the CDR3 reads CASSDPGPTLRQFF. The CDR3 region has the DNA TGTGCCAGCAGCGATCCGGGACCCACCCTGCGGCAGTTCTTC. Looking up the rest from reference TRBV2 and TRBJ2-1 gives the full variable domain: EPEVTQTPSHQVTQMGQEVILRCVPISNHLYFYWYRQILGQKVEFLVSFYNNEISEKSEIFDDQFSVERPDGSNFTLKIRSTKLEDSAMYFCASSDPGPTLRQFFGPGTRLTVL.

The chain joins TRBV19 to TRBJ1-1; D remains ambiguous. V lost 5 bases, J lost 2 bases, and 12 bases lay in between. Germline CDR1 reads LNHDA; CDR2 reads SQIVND (reference sequence). The CDR3 runs 14 residues. CDR3 region: CASSVSPLNTEAFF. CDR3 DNA: TGTGCCAGTAGTGTATCACCGCTAAACACTGAAGCTTTCTTT.